Below are 17 T cell receptor beta chains sequenced from a single sample in a study of blood T cells in healthy people across ages (dated by TCRdb to about 2015). Library preparation was by 5' RACE. For sequencing, an Illumina HiSeq 2500 was employed. A second about 6 to 11 cycle PCR used a sample-barcoded 5' primer and a J-beta primer mix. TCRdb trimmed the raw reads at Q25, called clones with MiXCR and kept productive beta chains. Identical CDR3 proteins give one entry, which carries the most common genes and DNA. For this sample the table gives more than 700,000 distinct CDR3 sequences, of which more than 35% were detected only once. About a sixth of the sample belongs to the ten largest clones. Sequencing was performed on blood. The receptors derive from a man aged 80 or over in good health.

This clonotype occurred a few times. J is TRBJ2-3 and V is TRBV28; D is perhaps TRBD2 (6 bases). V lost 9 bases to trimming and J lost 1 base, with 14 bases between them. CDR3 length: 14 residues. CDR1 is MDHEN and CDR2 is SYDVKM in the germline V gene. CDR3 bases: TGTGCCAGTCGCCGGGCGGGACGCACAGATACGCAGTATTTT. Its protein product is CASRRAGRTDTQYF.

This clonotype was counted only a few times. The rearrangement joins TRBV12-3 or TRBV12-4 to TRBJ2-2; weak D call: TRBD2 (5 bases). The CDR3 extends over 13 amino acids. The ends were cut back, 0 bases at V and 6 bases at J, with 5 bases in the middle. In DNA, the CDR3 is TGTGCCAGCAGTTTAGCGAGGGCCGGGGAGCTGTTTTTT. Translation gives CASSLARAGELFF.

The chain employs TRBV5-1 and TRBJ2-3, with D tentatively TRBD1 or TRBD2 (6 bases each). V was pared by 7 bases and J by 0 bases, with 12 bases between. CDR3 length equals 14 residues. Germline V gene lookup returns CDR1 SGHRS and CDR2 YFSETQ. CDR3 sequence reads: CASRPGASTDTQYF. CDR3 sequence (DNA): TGCGCCAGCCGGCCGGGGGCGAGCACAGATACGCAGTATTTT.

In its sample, this clonotype was seen a few times. V and J are TRBV9 and TRBJ2-3; the D gene is possibly TRBD1 (5 bases). This CDR3 has 15 residues. V shed 0 bases and J shed 2 bases, with 10 bases lying between them. Germline CDR1 reads SGDLS; CDR2 reads YYNGEE. The CDR3 loop is CASSVAGAVTDTQYF. CDR3 DNA: TGTGCCAGCAGCGTAGCTGGGGCGGTCACAGATACGCAGTATTTT.

This clonotype was seen at least ten times. The chain carries TRBV12-3 or TRBV12-4 and TRBJ2-7; perhaps TRBD1 as D (5 bases). The CDR3 is 13 residues long. V was clipped by 3 bases and J by 0 bases, with 6 bases between them. This CDR3 reads CASSFGASYEQYF. As DNA, the CDR3 is TGTGCCAGCAGTTTTGGGGCCTCCTACGAGCAGTACTTC.

The chain combines TRBV25-1 with TRBJ2-7; 10 bases match TRBD2. Per germline, CDR1 MGHDK and CDR2 SYGVNS. The CDR3 runs to 15 residues. Trimming cost V 5 bases and J 8 bases; bases outside gene matches: 12. This CDR3 is CASSRGISGGFKQYF. In nucleotides, the CDR3 is TGTGCCAGCAGTAGGGGGATTAGCGGGGGGTTCAAGCAGTACTTC.

The rearrangement joins TRBV7-9 to TRBJ1-1; no reliable D call. CDR1 SEHNR and CDR2 FQNEAQ come from the germline V gene (reference sequence). This CDR3 is built from 13 residues. V lost 7 bases to trimming and J lost 8 bases, with 17 bases between them. CDR3: CASNEEGITEAFF. In DNA, the CDR3 is TGTGCCAGCAACGAAGAAGGGATCACCGAAGCTTTCTTT.

The sample holds a few counts of this clonotype. The V and J genes are TRBV20-1 and TRBJ2-1, with TRBD2 identical over 12 bases. The ends lost 5 bases at V and 4 bases at J; junction bases unmatched: 12. Germline CDR1 and CDR2: DFQATT and SNEGSKA (reference sequence). The CDR3 contains 17 residues. The DNA of the CDR3 is TGCAGTGCTGAAGGTCCTAGCGGGAGGGGTGGTTACAATGAGCAGTTCTTC. Translation gives CSAEGPSGRGGYNEQFF.

This clonotype has a single count. This chain connects TRBV20-1 to TRBJ2-4; possibly TRBD1 or TRBD2 for D (6 bases each). Trimming left V 5 bases short and J 9 bases short, with 17 bases between. CDR3 length: 13 residues. Per the germline V gene, CDR1 is DFQATT and CDR2 is SNEGSKA (reference sequence). The CDR3 region is CSASWRGNGIQYF. The DNA of the CDR3 is TGCAGTGCTTCCTGGAGGGGGAATGGCATTCAGTACTTC.

This clonotype was counted a few times. This sequence joins TRBV6-1 and TRBJ1-2; tentatively, D is TRBD1 (5 bases). Germline CDR1 is MNHNS and CDR2 is SASEGT. Trimming took 2 bases from V and 4 from J, leaving 8 bases between them. The CDR3 totals 13 residues. The CDR3 DNA reads TGTGCCAGCAGTGAACAGGGTAGCTATGGCTACACCTTC. It yields the protein CASSEQGSYGYTF.

This clonotype was counted a single time. V usage is TRBV5-1 and J usage is TRBJ2-5; D uncertain. Per the germline V gene, CDR1 is SGHRS and CDR2 is YFSETQ. V gave up 2 bases and J gave up 11 bases, with 13 bases separating them. The CDR3 totals 12 residues. DNA of the CDR3: TGCGCCAGCAGCTTTGGCTCCCATGAGCAGTACTTC. Translating it yields CASSFGSHEQYF. The full variable domain, in which reference TRBV5-1 and TRBJ2-5 provide the parts outside the CDR3, is KAGVTQTPRYLIKTRGQQVTLSCSPISGHRSVSWYQQTPGQGLQFLFEYFSETQRNKGNFPGRFSGRQFSNSRSEMNVSTLELGDSALYLCASSFGSHEQYFGPGTRLLVL.

This clonotype was seen just once. The chain combines TRBV19 with TRBJ1-5; D possibly corresponds to TRBD1 (5 bases). V was trimmed by 6 bases and J by 1 base, leaving 7 bases between them. The CDR3 extends over 13 amino acids. Germline V gene data show CDR1 as LNHDA and CDR2 as SQIVND (reference sequence). CDR3 protein: CASRRQSNQPQHF. The DNA of the CDR3 is TGTGCCAGTAGGCGACAGAGCAATCAGCCCCAGCATTTT.

On this clonotype: It may be a read error: a sequence one base away is much more abundant. The V call is TRBV7-9, the J call TRBJ1-2; D may be TRBD1 (6 bases). This CDR3 has 14 residues. V was trimmed by 5 bases and J by 1 base, leaving 11 bases between them. Germline V gives CDR1 SEHNR, CDR2 FQNEAQ (reference sequence). CDR3 protein: CASSVRTVNYGYTF. DNA of the CDR3: TGTGCCAGCAGCGTAAGGACAGTTAACTATGGCTACACCTTC.

The chain has TRBV7-2 and TRBJ2-3; D gene ambiguous. Germline CDR1 is SGHTA and CDR2 is FQGNSA. The CDR3 loop spans 17 amino acids. With 2 bases removed from V and 2 bases from J, the gap between germline ends came to 17 bases. CDR3 residues: CASSLLGTSILTDTQYF. As DNA, the CDR3 is TGTGCCAGCAGCTTACTCGGCACCAGCATACTCACAGATACGCAGTATTTT.

V usage is TRBV6-2 or TRBV6-3 and J usage is TRBJ2-4, with D hard to call. The CDR3 has 13 amino acids. Per germline, CDR1 MNHEY and CDR2 SVGEGT. The V end lost 7 bases, the J end lost 3 bases, and 10 bases lay between the germline ends. The CDR3 region is CASTRVGKNIQYF. The CDR3 nucleotides are TGTGCCAGCACACGAGTTGGCAAAAACATTCAGTACTTC.

The gene calls are TRBV29-1 and TRBJ2-5; no definite D call. The J call may not be correct, given that the DNA end is closer to TRBJ2-7. Germline loops: CDR1 SQVTM, CDR2 ANQGSEA. The CDR3 covers 10 residues. Written as DNA, the CDR3 is TGCAGCGTTGTGGGTTCCGAGCAGTACTTC. Its protein is CSVVGSEQYF.

The chain recombines TRBV10-3 with TRBJ2-4; 11 positions agree with TRBD2. With the DNA end fitting TRBJ2-7 better, the J assignment may be wrong. Per the germline V gene, CDR1 is ENHRY and CDR2 is SYGVKD. The CDR3 covers 14 residues. CDR3 loop: CAISQTSGNREQYF. In nucleotides, the CDR3 is TGTGCCATCAGCCAGACTAGCGGGAACCGCGAGCAGTACTTC.